This TCR beta chain was profiled in a study of blood T cell repertoires in COVID-19. Study in general: T cells, B-cell-depleted T cells, or PBMCs supplied cDNA or gDNA.

This table comes from immunoSEQ multiplex PCR, and its TCRdb copy is limited to in-frame clones, with some not included. The sample comprises 170,000 or so clones, about 90% of which are singletons, and 7% rests with the top ten. Germline trimming cut 3 bases from V and 7 bases from J; bases unmatched to any gene: 11. The CDR3 totals 15 residues. Germline values: CDR1 KGHSH, CDR2 LQKENI. Enrolled through a virtual design, the participants were between 18 and 89 years of age and came from some 26 US areas. Assignments of participants to cohorts depended upon their own reported clinical history. The sequencing input was PBMCs or T cells enriched from blood (not recorded which). The V and J genes are TRBV18 and TRBJ1-2, with 7 bases matching TRBD1. The clonotype was recovered from a woman aged 50 to 65 who had recovered from COVID-19. CDR3 region: CASSPRQGTDVGYTF. The CDR3 DNA is TGTGCCAGCTCACCTAGACAGGGTACAGATGTTGGCTACACCTTC.